A single sample is the source of the 10 T cell receptor beta chains below, sequenced in a study of Graves' ophthalmopathy and Graves' hyperthyroidism. RNA transcripts served as template for amplifying TCR beta CDR3 sequences. HTBI primers served in a first-round RT-PCR, which a second-round multiplex PCR followed. TCRdb re-analysed the multiplex PCR reads in MiXCR, keeping a single row per CDR3 protein. The sample lists hundreds of thousands of distinct CDR3 sequences; about 24% were seen once. Sequenced material: peripheral blood. The receptors here all came from a woman younger than 35 with stable Graves' hyperthyroidism. Some clones in this sample may be carry-over from other donors' samples.

This chain connects TRBV20-1 to TRBJ2-7; the D is unclear. Trimming pared 6 bases from V and 3 bases from J, leaving 12 bases between. This CDR3 region has 12 residues. Per the germline V gene, CDR1 is DFQATT and CDR2 is SNEGSKA (reference sequence). This CDR3 reads CSAAMSYYEQYF. CDR3 coding DNA: TGCAGTGCGGCAATGTCCTACTACGAGCAGTACTTC.

The chain carries TRBV19 and TRBJ2-7; 9 nucleotides line up with TRBD2. This CDR3 has 14 amino acids. Germline V CDR1 and CDR2: LNHDA, SQIVND (reference sequence). V shed 6 bases and J 1 base; nucleotides not matched to a gene: 4. The CDR3 coding sequence is TGTGCCAGTAGGAGAGCGGGAGGATCCTACGAGCAGTACTTC. Translating it yields CASRRAGGSYEQYF. Together with reference TRBV19 and TRBJ2-7, the CDR3 gives the full variable domain: DGGITQSPKYLFRKEGQNVTLSCEQNLNHDAMYWYRQDPGQGLRLIYYSQIVNDFQKGDIAEGYSVSREKKESFPLTVTSAQKNPTAFYLCASRRAGGSYEQYFGPGTRLTVT.

This clonotype was recorded many times. The V and J genes are TRBV9 and TRBJ2-5; D unclear. This CDR3 has 14 residues. Germline V gene sequence: CDR1 SGDLS, CDR2 YYNGEE. Trimming left V 0 bases short and J 2 bases short, with 8 bases between. CDR3 nucleotides: TGTGCCAGCAGCGTAGGAACCACACAAGAGACCCAGTACTTC. Amino acid sequence: CASSVGTTQETQYF.

CDR3 nucleotide sequence: TGTGCCCGATCGGAGAACACTGAAGCTTTCTTT. This encodes CARSENTEAFF. V and J are TRBV28 and TRBJ1-1; D call uncertain. The V end lost 11 bases, the J end lost 1 base, and 8 bases lay between the germline ends. CDR3 length: 11 residues. CDR1 and CDR2 from the germline V gene are MDHEN and SYDVKM.

This clonotype has more than one count but fewer than ten. The chain uses TRBV11-1 and TRBJ2-5, with 11 positions matching TRBD1. The CDR3 extends over 14 amino acids. V was pared by 5 bases and J by 6 bases, with 5 bases of the junction left unmatched. Germline lookup yields CDR1 SGHAT and CDR2 FQDESV (reference sequence). The CDR3 loop is CASSKDRGHQTQYF. CDR3 nucleotide sequence: TGTGCCAGCAGCAAGGACAGGGGGCACCAGACCCAGTACTTC.

On this clonotype itself: Relative to the germline gene, one junction end is altered; a read error may explain this. The chain combines TRBV5-6 with TRBJ2-7; 11 bases are a match to TRBD1. The CDR3 loop spans 15 amino acids. Germline CDR1 is SGHDT and CDR2 is YYEEEE. This chain's CDR3 is CASGLAGQGAYEQYF. In DNA, the CDR3 is TGTGCCAGCGGCTTAGCAGGACAGGGGGCATACGAGCAGTACTTC. Variable domain in full (rest from reference TRBV5-6 and TRBJ2-7): DAGVTQSPTHLIKTRGQQVTLRCSPKSGHDTVSWYQQALGQGPQFIFQYYEEEERQRGNFPDRFSGHQFPNYSSELNVNALLLGDSALYLCASGLAGQGAYEQYFGPGTRLTVT.

This clonotype occurred many times. This chain joins TRBV28 and TRBJ2-7; possibly TRBD1 for D (6 bases). V dropped 1 base and J dropped 1 base, with 14 bases sitting between them. The CDR3 extends over 16 amino acids. From germline, CDR1 is MDHEN and CDR2 SYDVKM. CDR3 sequence reads: CASSLFATGQSYEQYF. The DNA of the CDR3 is TGTGCCAGCAGTTTATTCGCTACAGGGCAATCCTACGAGCAGTACTTC.

This clonotype came up many times. The chain joins TRBV12-3 or TRBV12-4 to TRBJ1-2; 9 bases agree with TRBD1. The CDR3 is 15 residues long. V lost 6 bases to trimming and J lost 7 bases; unmatched junction nucleotides: 12. The CDR3: CASRRGTGSLGGYTF. The CDR3 DNA sequence: TGTGCCAGCAGGCGCGGGACAGGGTCCCTAGGTGGCTACACCTTC.

This chain uses TRBV7-3 with TRBJ2-5; possibly TRBD1 or TRBD2 for D (6 bases each). The germline V gene has CDR1 SGHTA and CDR2 FQGTGA. CDR3 length: 14 amino acids. V shed 2 bases and J shed 6 bases, with 13 bases lying between them. CDR3 in amino acids: CASSLFGGVKTQYF. The CDR3 bases are TGTGCCAGCAGCTTATTCGGGGGCGTGAAGACCCAGTACTTC.

This clonotype was observed many times. This chain connects TRBV20-1 to TRBJ1-6; the D gene is possibly TRBD1 (5 bases). Between the trimmed V and J ends, which lost 3 bases and 10 bases, there was a span of 10 bases. Germline-derived CDR1 and CDR2 are DFQATT and SNEGSKA (reference sequence). The CDR3 totals 12 residues. The CDR3 DNA reads TGCAGTGCTAGGGCAGGGCCATCACCCCTCCACTTT. Translation gives CSARAGPSPLHF.